The 25 T cell receptor beta chains presented below share a single source sample, sequenced in a study of cytomegalovirus exposure and HLA in healthy donors. Measured with immunoSEQ multiplex PCR; TCRdb has only the in-frame clones, and not every one. The sample comprises 150,000 to 200,000 clones, approximately 89% of which are singletons, and 10% rests with the top ten. The sample taken for sequencing was PBMCs. The receptors derive from a woman younger than 35 in good health and CMV-seropositive.

This clone was picked up a small number of times. The chain couples TRBV10-3 to TRBJ1-2; D not resolved. Trimming pared 7 bases from V and 8 bases from J, leaving 17 bases between. Per germline, CDR1 ENHRY and CDR2 SYGVKD. This CDR3 has 13 residues. The CDR3, as DNA: TGTGCCATCACTCCGACCGACTCTATAGGCTACACCTTC. It yields the protein CAITPTDSIGYTF.

This rearrangement joins TRBV7-9 to TRBJ1-2; maybe TRBD1 (6 bases). This CDR3 contains 16 residues. V lost 5 bases and J 1 base, leaving 17 bases between the germline ends. The germline V gene has CDR1 SEHNR and CDR2 FQNEAQ (reference sequence). This chain's CDR3 is CASSTSGTLYNYGYTF. CDR3 DNA sequence: TGTGCCAGCAGCACATCCGGGACACTCTATAACTATGGCTACACCTTC.

This clone was detected only a few times. The DNA for the CDR3 is TGTGCCAGCAGTGACGAGAGACAGGGAATCGGGGAGCAGTACTTC. Translating gives CASSDERQGIGEQYF. The chain carries TRBV2 and TRBJ2-7; 7 bases map to TRBD1. CDR3 length: 15 amino acids. V shed 3 bases and J 7 bases; nucleotides not matched to a gene: 12. CDR1 is SNHLY, CDR2 FYNNEI, per germline.

This clone was found once. The J gene is TRBJ2-2, the V gene TRBV6-6, with 7 positions matching TRBD2. Germline assignment: CDR1 MNHNY and CDR2 SVGAGI (reference sequence). The V segment lost 5 bases and the J segment 5 bases; nucleotides outside the gene matches: 8. The CDR3 loop spans 15 amino acids. CDR3 residues: CASSANWDYTGELFF. The DNA of the CDR3 is TGTGCCAGCAGTGCAAATTGGGACTATACCGGGGAGCTGTTTTTT.

The genes are TRBV21-1 and TRBJ1-1. TRBV21-1 is termed a pseudogene. The CDR3 totals 20 residues. CDR3 in amino acids: CASSKALTVSLGLPNTEAFF. The CDR3 DNA reads TGTGCCAGCAGCAAAGCGCTTACAGTTTCGCTCGGACTCCCGAACACTGAAGCTTTCTTT.

V and J are TRBV18 and TRBJ1-5; D remains unclear. The germline V and J ends were trimmed by 5 bases and 7 bases, with 12 bases remaining between them. The CDR3 is 13 amino acids. Germline V gene data show CDR1 as KGHSH and CDR2 as LQKENI. The CDR3 sequence: CASSSSEGQPQHF. CDR3 nucleotide sequence: TGTGCCAGCTCATCATCCGAGGGCCAGCCCCAGCATTTT.

V gene TRBV2 combines with J gene TRBJ1-1; D remains unclear. V was clipped by 4 bases and J by 0 bases, with 9 bases between them. The germline V gene encodes CDR1 SNHLY and CDR2 FYNNEI. The CDR3 spans 14 residues. The CDR3 nucleotides read TGTGCCAGCAGTGGAGTGACTCTGAACACTGAAGCTTTCTTT. This translates into CASSGVTLNTEAFF.

About this clone: Different DNA sequences within this sample yield the same CDR3. The rearrangement uses TRBV7-2 and TRBJ2-3, with TRBD1 identical over 11 bases. The CDR3 length is 16 residues. After removal of 0 bases from V and 3 bases from J, the junction contained 2 bases not matched to a gene. Per the germline V gene, CDR1 is SGHTA and CDR2 is FQGNSA. The CDR3 reads CASSLAGTGGTDTQYF. The CDR3 nucleotides read TGTGCCAGCAGCTTAGCGGGGACAGGGGGGACAGATACGCAGTATTTT. Using reference TRBV7-2 and TRBJ2-3 for the parts outside the CDR3, the full variable domain is GAGVSQSPSNKVTEKGKDVELRCDPISGHTALYWYRQSLGQGLEFLIYFQGNSAPDKSGLPSDRFSAERTGGSVSTLTIQRTQQEDSAVYLCASSLAGTGGTDTQYFGPGTRLTVL.

V usage is TRBV29-1 and J usage is TRBJ2-7; D remains unclear. This CDR3 contains 12 residues. V shed 5 bases and J shed 9 bases, with 17 bases lying between them. Germline CDR1 is SQVTM and CDR2 is ANQGSEA. This CDR3 reads CSVSLQARGQYF. The CDR3 region has the DNA TGCAGCGTTTCGCTTCAGGCCCGTGGGCAGTACTTC.

CDR3: CASRRLAGVLSEQFF. CDR3 nucleotides: TGTGCCAGCAGAAGACTAGCGGGAGTTTTATCCGAGCAGTTCTTC. This chain connects TRBV6-5 to TRBJ2-1, with 12 bases that match TRBD2. The CDR3 contains 15 residues. The germline CDR1 and CDR2 sequences are MNHEY and SVGAGI. V trimming: 6 bases; J trimming: 10 bases; junction bases outside the gene matches: 10.

This chain connects TRBV9 to TRBJ2-2, with D maybe TRBD1 (6 bases). Trimming removed 4 bases from V and 1 base from J, with 14 bases in between. The CDR3 runs 16 residues. CDR1 SGDLS and CDR2 YYNGEE come from the germline V gene. CDR3 amino acids: CASSKHPGQNTGELFF. The CDR3 region has the DNA TGTGCCAGCAGCAAACACCCGGGACAGAACACCGGGGAGCTGTTTTTT. Together with reference TRBV9 and TRBJ2-2, the CDR3 gives the full variable domain: DSGVTQTPKHLITATGQRVTLRCSPRSGDLSVYWYQQSLDQGLQFLIQYYNGEERAKGNILERFSAQQFPDLHSELNLSSLELGDSALYFCASSKHPGQNTGELFFGEGSRLTVL.

The chain has TRBV11-3 and TRBJ2-3; TRBD1 matches 8 bases. V lost 0 bases to trimming and J lost 6 bases; unmatched junction nucleotides: 5. Per germline, CDR1 SGHNT and CDR2 YENEEA. There are 15 residues in the CDR3. The CDR3 region has the DNA TGTGCCAGCAGCTTAGAGGACAGGGCGACGGATACGCAGTATTTT. It is translated as CASSLEDRATDTQYF.

Here the CDR3 DNA reads TGCAGTGCTAACAGGGATGGCTACACCTTC. Translation gives CSANRDGYTF. V is TRBV20-1 and J is TRBJ1-2, with D possibly TRBD1 on 6 matching bases. The germline V and J ends were trimmed by 4 bases and 6 bases, with 6 bases remaining between them. In germline, CDR1 is DFQATT, CDR2 SNEGSKA (reference sequence). This CDR3 comprises 10 residues.

This rearrangement joins TRBV9 to TRBJ2-5; 7 nucleotides align to TRBD1. The V gene's germline CDR1 is SGDLS and CDR2 YYNGEE. The CDR3 loop spans 12 amino acids. The V segment lost 3 bases and the J segment 4 bases; nucleotides outside the gene matches: 0. CDR3 sequence: CASSGQGETQYF. CDR3 sequence (DNA): TGTGCCAGCAGCGGACAGGGAGAGACCCAGTACTTC.

The chain has TRBV9 and TRBJ2-2; 7 nucleotides line up with TRBD2. The CDR3 runs 16 residues. The ends lost 3 bases at V and 5 bases at J; junction bases unmatched: 10. Germline V gives CDR1 SGDLS, CDR2 YYNGEE. This CDR3 is CASSAPGLGGTGELFF. CDR3 coding DNA: TGTGCCAGCAGCGCGCCCGGCCTCGGGGGGACCGGGGAGCTGTTTTTT.

V gene TRBV30 combines with J gene TRBJ1-3; 8 nucleotides agree with TRBD1. This CDR3 has 14 amino acids. Trimming removed 5 bases from V and 3 bases from J; junction bases left unmatched: 6. The germline gives CDR1 GTSNPN, CDR2 SVGIG (reference sequence). The CDR3 spells CAWGQGALGNTIYF. The CDR3, as DNA: TGTGCCTGGGGCCAGGGGGCGCTTGGAAACACCATATATTTT.

The chain uses TRBV11-3 and TRBJ2-7, with D perhaps matching TRBD1 (6 bases). V gave up 5 bases and J gave up 3 bases, with 11 bases separating them. Germline V lookup: CDR1 SGHNT, CDR2 YENEEA. This CDR3 spans 13 amino acids. The CDR3 coding sequence is TGTGCCAGCAGCCCCGGACAGTACTACGAGCAGTACTTC. It is translated as CASSPGQYYEQYF.

This clone was seen only a few times. The gene calls are TRBV15 and TRBJ1-5, with D perhaps TRBD1 (6 bases). Trimming cost V 1 base and J 0 bases, with 10 bases left between them. Germline V lookup: CDR1 LNHNV, CDR2 YYDKDF (reference sequence). The CDR3 spans 16 residues. The DNA of the CDR3 is TGTGCCACCAGCAGAGTTTCAGGGGCTAGCAATCAGCCCCAGCATTTT. The encoded protein is CATSRVSGASNQPQHF.

This clone occurred a few times. The J gene is TRBJ1-2, the V gene TRBV19; a possible D gene is TRBD1 (5 bases). There are 16 residues in the CDR3. V was pared by 7 bases and J by 4 bases, with 22 bases between. CDR1 and CDR2 (germline): LNHDA, SQIVND (reference sequence). The CDR3 loop is CASIQRPPGGSYGYTF. Here the CDR3 DNA reads TGTGCCAGTATCCAACGGCCACCCGGGGGTAGCTATGGCTACACCTTC.

This clone was found once. The J gene is TRBJ2-1, the V gene TRBV19; D not resolved. The CDR3 has 11 residues. Germline V gene data show CDR1 as LNHDA and CDR2 as SQIVND (reference sequence). The V end lost 7 bases, the J end lost 9 bases, and 10 bases lay between the germline ends. The CDR3 region is CASTERSEQFF. The CDR3 bases are TGTGCCAGTACCGAGCGTAGTGAGCAGTTCTTC. The variable domain in full, completed from reference TRBV19 and TRBJ2-1, reads DGGITQSPKYLFRKEGQNVTLSCEQNLNHDAMYWYRQDPGQGLRLIYYSQIVNDFQKGDIAEGYSVSREKKESFPLTVTSAQKNPTAFYLCASTERSEQFFGPGTRLTVL.

There are a few counts of this clone. This chain connects TRBV20-1 to TRBJ1-1, with 7 nucleotides matching TRBD1. CDR1 and CDR2 (germline): DFQATT, SNEGSKA (reference sequence). The CDR3 runs to 11 residues. In nucleotides, the CDR3 is TGCAGCACCGGGACAGACACTGAAGCTTTCTTT. This sequence encodes CSTGTDTEAFF.

This chain links TRBV5-1 with TRBJ2-3; D uncertain. The CDR3 totals 14 residues. In germline, CDR1 is SGHRS, CDR2 YFSETQ. V lost 0 bases and J 2 bases, leaving 7 bases between the germline ends. CDR3 residues: CASSLAINTDTQYF. CDR3 DNA sequence: TGCGCCAGCAGCTTGGCCATCAACACAGATACGCAGTATTTT.

This clone has only one observation. This chain connects TRBV5-4 to TRBJ2-1; 12 bases are a match to TRBD2. The V and J ends lost 4 bases and 5 bases, in that order; junction bases with no gene match: 13. This CDR3 spans 18 amino acids. CDR1 is SGHNT and CDR2 is YYREEE in the germline V gene (reference sequence). The CDR3 DNA reads TGTGCCAGCAGCCCCGGAGGGCTAGCGGGAGGGCCGCACAATGAGCAGTTCTTC. Translating it yields CASSPGGLAGGPHNEQFF.

This clone came up a few times. The rearrangement joins TRBV19 to TRBJ2-7; D may be TRBD2 (6 bases). The CDR3 is made up of 12 amino acids. Germline assignment: CDR1 LNHDA and CDR2 SQIVND (reference sequence). V was trimmed by 7 bases and J by 5 bases, leaving 12 bases between them. The CDR3 spells CASMGGEHEQYF. The CDR3 nucleotides are TGTGCCAGTATGGGGGGAGAGCACGAGCAGTACTTC.

CDR3 protein: CAIRREQGDEQYF. The DNA for the CDR3 is TGTGCCATCAGGCGAGAACAGGGGGACGAGCAGTACTTC. The rearrangement uses TRBV10-3 and TRBJ2-7; TRBD1 matches 8 bases. Germline V gives CDR1 ENHRY, CDR2 SYGVKD. With 6 bases clipped from V and 5 bases from J, the junction kept 6 bases outside the gene matches. This CDR3 has 13 residues.